The clone carrying this TCR beta chain is judged medium-sized. This record comes from a study of T cell repertoires in aging, cancer and after chemotherapy. Looking at the study overall: Donors were grouped into six age bands spanning 30 or younger through 70 or older.

Per germline, CDR1 SGHDT and CDR2 YYEEEE. The CDR3 has 16 residues. V gave up 0 bases and J gave up 2 bases, with 9 bases separating them. Multiplex touch-down PCR with TRB-A/B primers amplified rearranged V-D-J TRB sequences. TCRdb used MiXCR to reprocess the multiplex PCR reads, holding one entry per CDR3 protein. The repertoire has about a thousand distinct CDR3 sequences, roughly 25% of them found once; the top ten carry around 43%. The template was genomic DNA from peripheral blood, not RNA. The sequenced sample consisted of blood. The TCR originated in a human donor with a blood cancer. The V and J genes are TRBV5-6 and TRBJ1-6; unclear D gene. In DNA, the CDR3 is TGTGCCAGCAGCTTGGATGCAGTAACCTATAATTCACCCCTCCACTTT. Its translation is CASSLDAVTYNSPLHF.